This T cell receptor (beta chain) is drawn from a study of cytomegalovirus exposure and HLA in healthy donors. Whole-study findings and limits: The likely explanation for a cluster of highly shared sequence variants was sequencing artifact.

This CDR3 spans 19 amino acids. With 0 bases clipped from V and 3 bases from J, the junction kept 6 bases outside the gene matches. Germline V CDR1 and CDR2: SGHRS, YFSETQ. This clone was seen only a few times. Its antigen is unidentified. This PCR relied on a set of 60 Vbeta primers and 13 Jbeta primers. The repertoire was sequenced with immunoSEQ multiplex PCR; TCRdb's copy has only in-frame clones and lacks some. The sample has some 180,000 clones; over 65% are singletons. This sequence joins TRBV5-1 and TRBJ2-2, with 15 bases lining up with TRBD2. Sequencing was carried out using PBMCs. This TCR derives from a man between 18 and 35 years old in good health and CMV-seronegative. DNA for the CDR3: TGCGCCAGCAGCTTGGCCGGACTAGCGGGGGGGCAGGACACCGGGGAGCTGTTTTTT. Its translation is CASSLAGLAGGQDTGELFF.